This T cell receptor beta chain was recovered during a study of blood T cell repertoires in COVID-19. Study details: Samples taken during acute and convalescent COVID-19 were collected in the United States, Italy and Spain. Nucleic acid was either cDNA or gDNA, and it came from T cells, B-cell-depleted T cells, or PBMCs.

This clone was picked up one time. Methods used by the authors: Reference gene primer amplification yielded estimated nucleated cell counts. Method: immunoSEQ multiplex PCR; TCRdb's copy keeps in-frame clones and lacks some. V and J calls and clone size are those listed in that table; D and trimming were worked out from the DNA. This sample yields over 110,000 clones, of which around three quarters are seen a single time; around 4% belongs to the top ten. Specimen: peripheral blood. The TCR was taken from a man aged 55 to 69 with acute or convalescent COVID-19.

CDR3 bases: TGTGCCACCAGCAGAGATCTCGAGGGTGAAGCTTTCTTT. It codes for CATSRDLEGEAFF. The V gene is TRBV15, the J gene TRBJ1-1, with D hard to call. The V end lost 0 bases, the J end lost 7 bases, and 9 bases lay between the germline ends. Germline CDR1 is LNHNV and CDR2 is YYDKDF (reference sequence). The CDR3 totals 13 residues.